This T cell receptor beta chain appears in the sequencing data of a study of shared T cell receptors in the human thymus (dated by TCRdb to 2020 to 2022). Broadly, across the study: The study investigated the way shared, self-reactive T-cell receptor alpha chains are produced in the human thymus.

The library was produced with the immunoSEQ multiplex PCR assay. Held by TCRdb, this immuneACCESS table contains in-frame sequences only and omits some clones. Under half of the omission traces to an unresolved V gene where checked; the cause of the rest is unknown. This sample holds almost 550,000 clones; approximately 78% were observed only once. The ten largest clones take up roughly 0.013% of the sample. This clone was seen just once. The antigen it binds to is not known. Base quality data are lacking; no much larger clone is found one base away. The same data also contributed to another study, on human thymus T cells. As the second paper documents: In Finland, the donors were immunologically healthy infants who were having open corrective cardiac surgery for congenital heart defects. Thymus tissue was collected as surgical resects that were removed during corrective cardiac surgery. Usage of V and J gene segments appeared to be biased in both the thymic and the peripheral blood repertoires. Highly overlapping thymic TCR repertoires among unrelated individuals were reported in the related research. The study used under 10 infant thymus samples plus four related peripheral blood samples to characterize TCR alpha and beta repertoires. Donor ages ranged from roughly 6 to 250 days, and the cohort comprised over five male and a couple of female infants. Thymocytes were released mechanically from tissue and stored at -70 °C as pellets of roughly 9-31 million cells. A QIAsymphony instrument was used to extract genomic DNA from frozen cell pellets. The immunoSEQ multiplex PCR assay was used to amplify the TCRB and TCRAD loci from a standardized quantity of quality-controlled genomic DNA. The V(D)J region was spanned by amplicons of a length sufficient to cover the CDR3 and to identify V and J genes. The amplicons were sequenced on an Illumina platform via the commercial immunoSEQ service. Corrections for primer bias and sequencing errors followed previously described methods, while TCRAD and TCRB definitions were based on the IMGT database. immunoSEQ Analyzer 3.0 and VDJTools were used for repertoire analysis, which covered basic statistics, V/J segment usage, diversity estimates, rarefaction and pairwise overlap. Chao1, ChaoE, Efron-Thisted, Shannon and inverse Simpson indices were used to estimate diversity, which was also estimated on datasets down-sampled to the smallest sample. Repertoire overlap used strict matching of CDR3 nucleotide sequence, V gene and J gene, with Jaccard-based multidimensional scaling clustering. Thymus samples yielded on average roughly 840,000 unique TCRB clonotypes, compared with 65,000 to 100,000 from blood samples.

The sequenced sample was thymocytes. This TCR derives from a boy under two years old with a congenital heart defect. Donor details come from another sample of the same person, matched by shared clones.

The DNA sequence reads TGCGCCAGCAGCCAACCGGGGAGCAGGGGGCAAGAGACCCAGTACTTC. Protein translation: CASSQPGSRGQETQYF. The sequence links TRBV4-1 to TRBJ2-5; TRBD1 aligns with 7 central bases. Taken from cysteine to phenylalanine, the CDR3 has 16 residues. CDR3 DNA only is kept here, 48 bases in frame from base 1. V trim: 2 bases; J trim: 2 bases; unmatched bases: 8. Via the germline V gene, CDR1 is MGHRA and CDR2 YSYEKL.